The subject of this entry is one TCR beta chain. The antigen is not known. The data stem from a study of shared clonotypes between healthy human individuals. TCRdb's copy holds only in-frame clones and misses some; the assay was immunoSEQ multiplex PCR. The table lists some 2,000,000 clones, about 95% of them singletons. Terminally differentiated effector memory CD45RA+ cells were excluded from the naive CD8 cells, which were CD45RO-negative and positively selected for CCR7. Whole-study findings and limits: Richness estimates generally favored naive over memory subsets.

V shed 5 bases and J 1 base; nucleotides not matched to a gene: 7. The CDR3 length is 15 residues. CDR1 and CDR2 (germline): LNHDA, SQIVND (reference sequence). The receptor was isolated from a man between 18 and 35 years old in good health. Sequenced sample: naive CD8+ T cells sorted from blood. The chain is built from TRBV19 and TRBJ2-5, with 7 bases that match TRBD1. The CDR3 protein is CASSSDRDTQETQYF. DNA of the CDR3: TGTGCCAGTAGTTCCGACAGGGACACCCAAGAGACCCAGTACTTC.